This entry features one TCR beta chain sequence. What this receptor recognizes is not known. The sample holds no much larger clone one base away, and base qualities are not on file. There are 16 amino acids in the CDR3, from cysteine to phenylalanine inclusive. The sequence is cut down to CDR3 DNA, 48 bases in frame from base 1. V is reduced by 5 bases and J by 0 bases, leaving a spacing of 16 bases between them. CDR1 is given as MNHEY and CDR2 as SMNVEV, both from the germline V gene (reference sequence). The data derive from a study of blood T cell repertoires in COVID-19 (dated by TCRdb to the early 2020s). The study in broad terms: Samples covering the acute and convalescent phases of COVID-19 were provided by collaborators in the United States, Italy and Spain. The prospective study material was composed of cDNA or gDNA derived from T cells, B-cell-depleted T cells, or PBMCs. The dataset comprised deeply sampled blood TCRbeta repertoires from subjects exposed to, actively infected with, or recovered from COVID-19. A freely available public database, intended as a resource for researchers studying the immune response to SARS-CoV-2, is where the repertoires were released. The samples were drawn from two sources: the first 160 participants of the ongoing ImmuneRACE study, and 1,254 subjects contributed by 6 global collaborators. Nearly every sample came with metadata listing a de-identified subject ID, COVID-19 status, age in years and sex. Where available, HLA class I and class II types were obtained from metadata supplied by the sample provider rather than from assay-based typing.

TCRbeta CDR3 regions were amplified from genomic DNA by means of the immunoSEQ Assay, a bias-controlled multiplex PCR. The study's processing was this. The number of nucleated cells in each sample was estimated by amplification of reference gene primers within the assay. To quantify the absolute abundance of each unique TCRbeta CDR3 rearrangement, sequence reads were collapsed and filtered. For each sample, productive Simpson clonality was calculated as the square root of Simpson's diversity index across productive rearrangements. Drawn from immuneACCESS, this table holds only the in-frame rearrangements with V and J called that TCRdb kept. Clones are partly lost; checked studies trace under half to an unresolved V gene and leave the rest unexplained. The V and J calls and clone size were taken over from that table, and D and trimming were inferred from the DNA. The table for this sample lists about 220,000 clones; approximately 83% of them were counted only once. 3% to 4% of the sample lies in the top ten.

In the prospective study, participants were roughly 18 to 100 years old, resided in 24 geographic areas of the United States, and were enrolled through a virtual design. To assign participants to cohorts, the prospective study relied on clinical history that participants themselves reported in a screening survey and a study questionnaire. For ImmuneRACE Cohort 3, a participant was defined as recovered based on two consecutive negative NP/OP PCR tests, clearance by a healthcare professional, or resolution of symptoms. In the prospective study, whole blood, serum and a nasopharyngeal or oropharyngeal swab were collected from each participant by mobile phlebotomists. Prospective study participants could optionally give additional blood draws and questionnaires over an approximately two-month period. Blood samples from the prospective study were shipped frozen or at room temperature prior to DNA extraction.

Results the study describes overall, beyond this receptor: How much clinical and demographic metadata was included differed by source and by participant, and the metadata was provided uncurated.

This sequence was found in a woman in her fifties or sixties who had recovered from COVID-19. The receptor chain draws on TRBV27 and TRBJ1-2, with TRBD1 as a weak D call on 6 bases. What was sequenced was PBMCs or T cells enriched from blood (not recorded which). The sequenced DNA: TGTGCCAGCAGTACCAGCACCAGGGGCGCTAACTATGGCTACACCTTC. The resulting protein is CASSTSTRGANYGYTF.